This T cell receptor (beta chain) was retrieved from a study of cytomegalovirus exposure and HLA in healthy donors. Study details: The early release's HLA-typed donors yielded 70 million to 85 million unique TCRs.

Unmatched junction bases numbered 2, after V lost 2 bases and J lost 3 bases. This CDR3 comprises 15 residues. Germline V lookup: CDR1 SGHVS, CDR2 FQNEAQ. Amplification used 60 Vbeta primers and 13 Jbeta primers. Profiling relied on immunoSEQ multiplex PCR, and the TCRdb table lists in-frame clones only, not all of them. The table has about 200,000 clones, approximately 70% seen once. This TCR derives from a woman aged 25 to 39 in good health and CMV-seronegative. This chain connects TRBV7-8 to TRBJ2-2; 8 bases fit TRBD2. Sequencing was performed on PBMCs. The CDR3 reads CASSLLSGDTGELFF. The CDR3 DNA reads TGTGCCAGCAGCTTACTTAGCGGGGACACCGGGGAGCTGTTTTTT.